The 2 T cell receptor beta chains reported below all come from one sample, sequenced in a study of T cell responses to AZD1222 COVID-19 vaccine. TCRdb keeps only in-frame clones here, not all; method: immunoSEQ multiplex PCR. This sample carries 75,000 to 95,000 clones, 89% of them seen once, and the ten largest clones take approximately 2.6%. Specimen: peripheral blood, collected on day 0 of MenACWY control vaccination. Every receptor here comes from an adult in good health.

This chain uses TRBV30 with TRBJ2-7, with TRBD1 as a possible D gene (5 bases). V shed 2 bases and J shed 4 bases, with 9 bases lying between them. CDR1 GTSNPN and CDR2 SVGIG come from the germline V gene (reference sequence). This CDR3 has 12 residues. The CDR3 DNA reads as TGTGCCTGGAGTAAGGGGTTGTACGAGCAGTACTTC. Translation: CAWSKGLYEQYF.

The J gene is TRBJ1-4, the V gene TRBV18, with a weak D call TRBD1 (6 bases). Trimming removed 3 bases from V and 7 bases from J, with 21 bases in between. This CDR3 spans 17 amino acids. The germline V gene encodes CDR1 KGHSH and CDR2 LQKENI. CDR3 coding DNA: TGTGCCAGCTCACCTTCCTGGGCGGGGGCGTTGGCTGAAAAACTGTTTTTT. This gives the protein CASSPSWAGALAEKLFF.